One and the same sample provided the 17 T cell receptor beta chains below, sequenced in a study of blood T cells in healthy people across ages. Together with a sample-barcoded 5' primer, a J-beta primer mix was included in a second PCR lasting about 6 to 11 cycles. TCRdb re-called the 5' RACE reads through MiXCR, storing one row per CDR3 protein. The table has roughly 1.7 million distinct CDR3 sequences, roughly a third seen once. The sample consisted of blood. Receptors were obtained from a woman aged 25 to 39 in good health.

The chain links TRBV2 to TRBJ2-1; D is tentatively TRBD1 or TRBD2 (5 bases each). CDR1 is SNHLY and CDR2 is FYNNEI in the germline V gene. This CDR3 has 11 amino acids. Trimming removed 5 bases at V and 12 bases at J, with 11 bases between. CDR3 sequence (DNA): TGTGCCAGCAGTCCTGGGGGTGGGCAGTTCTTC. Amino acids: CASSPGGGQFF.

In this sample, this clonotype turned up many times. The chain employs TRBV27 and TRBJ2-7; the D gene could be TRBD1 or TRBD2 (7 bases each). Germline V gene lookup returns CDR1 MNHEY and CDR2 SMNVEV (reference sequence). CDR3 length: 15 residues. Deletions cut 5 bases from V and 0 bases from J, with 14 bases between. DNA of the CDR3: TGTGCCAGCAGTCCCAGGGGGGGCTCCTCCTACGAGCAGTACTTC. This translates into CASSPRGGSSYEQYF.

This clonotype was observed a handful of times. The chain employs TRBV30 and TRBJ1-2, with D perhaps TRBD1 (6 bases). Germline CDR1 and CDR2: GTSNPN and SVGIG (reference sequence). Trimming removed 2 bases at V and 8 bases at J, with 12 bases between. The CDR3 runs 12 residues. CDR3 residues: CAWSYRGDGYTF. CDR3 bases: TGTGCCTGGAGTTATAGGGGGGACGGCTACACCTTC.

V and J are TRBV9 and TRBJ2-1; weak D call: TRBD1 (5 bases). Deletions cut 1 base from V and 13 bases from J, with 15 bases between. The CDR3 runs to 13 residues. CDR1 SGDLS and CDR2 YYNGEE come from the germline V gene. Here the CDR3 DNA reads TGTGCCAGCAGCGTATGGGGCGGAGAGACCCAGTTCTTC. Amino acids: CASSVWGGETQFF.

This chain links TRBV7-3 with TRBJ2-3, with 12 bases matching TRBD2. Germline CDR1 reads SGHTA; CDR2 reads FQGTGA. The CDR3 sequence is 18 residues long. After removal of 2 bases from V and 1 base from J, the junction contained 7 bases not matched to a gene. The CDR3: CASSLGLAGGIGTDTQYF. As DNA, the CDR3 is TGTGCCAGCAGCTTAGGTCTAGCGGGGGGGATTGGCACAGATACGCAGTATTTT.

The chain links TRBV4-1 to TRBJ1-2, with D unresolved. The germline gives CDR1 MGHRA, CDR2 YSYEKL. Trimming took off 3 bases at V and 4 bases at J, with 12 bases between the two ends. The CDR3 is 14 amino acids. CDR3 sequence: CASSHEEVSYGYTF. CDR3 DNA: TGCGCCAGCAGCCACGAGGAGGTGAGCTATGGCTACACCTTC.

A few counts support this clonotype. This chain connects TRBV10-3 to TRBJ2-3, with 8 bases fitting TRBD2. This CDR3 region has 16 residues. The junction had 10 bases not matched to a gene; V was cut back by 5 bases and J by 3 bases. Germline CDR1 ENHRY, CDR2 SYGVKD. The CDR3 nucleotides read TGTGCCATCAGTAACTTAGCGGGGCAAGAGACAGATACGCAGTATTTT. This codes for CAISNLAGQETDTQYF.

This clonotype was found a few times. For the CDR3, the DNA is TGCGCCAGCAGCGCGCAGACAGGGGACTATGGCTACACCTTC. As protein: CASSAQTGDYGYTF. The rearrangement joins TRBV4-1 to TRBJ1-2, with TRBD1 matching 8 bases. Trimming cost V 5 bases and J 3 bases; bases outside gene matches: 5. Germline V gene sequence: CDR1 MGHRA, CDR2 YSYEKL. The CDR3 is 14 amino acids.

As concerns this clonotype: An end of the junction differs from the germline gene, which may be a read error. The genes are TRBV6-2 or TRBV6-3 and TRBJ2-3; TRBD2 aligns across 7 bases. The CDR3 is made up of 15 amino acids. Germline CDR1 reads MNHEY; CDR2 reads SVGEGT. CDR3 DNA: TGTGCCAGCAGTTACTCCCCGCTAGCGGCTTCTACGCGGTATTTT. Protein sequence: CASSYSPLAASTRYF.

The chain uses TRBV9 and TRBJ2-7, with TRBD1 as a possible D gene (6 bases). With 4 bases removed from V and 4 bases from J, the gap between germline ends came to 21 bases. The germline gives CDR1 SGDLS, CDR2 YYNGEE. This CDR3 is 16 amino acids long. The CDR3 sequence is CASSPNLGQKSYEQYF. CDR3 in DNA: TGTGCCAGCAGCCCCAACCTAGGACAGAAAAGTTACGAGCAGTACTTC.

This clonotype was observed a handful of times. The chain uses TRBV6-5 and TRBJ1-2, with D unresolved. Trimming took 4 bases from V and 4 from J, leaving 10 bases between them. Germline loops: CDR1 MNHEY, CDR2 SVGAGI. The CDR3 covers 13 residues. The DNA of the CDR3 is TGTGCCAGCAGTTCCGGTGCTACCTATGGCTACACCTTC. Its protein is CASSSGATYGYTF.

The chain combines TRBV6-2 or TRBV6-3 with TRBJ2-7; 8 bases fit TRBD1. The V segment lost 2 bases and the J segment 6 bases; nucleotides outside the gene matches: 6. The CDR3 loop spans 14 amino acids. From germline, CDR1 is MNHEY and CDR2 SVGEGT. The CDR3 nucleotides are TGTGCCAGCAGTTACGGGGTGACAGGGGTCGAGCAGTACTTC. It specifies CASSYGVTGVEQYF.

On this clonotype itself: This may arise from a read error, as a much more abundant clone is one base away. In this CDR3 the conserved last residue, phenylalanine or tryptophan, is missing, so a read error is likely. CDR3 in amino acids: CSVVPSGSPYEQYC. As DNA, the CDR3 is TGCAGCGTTGTTCCGTCCGGGAGCCCCTACGAGCAGTACTGC. The chain recombines TRBV29-1 with TRBJ2-7, with D possibly being TRBD2 (6 bases). This CDR3 region has 14 residues. Germline CDR1 reads SQVTM; CDR2 reads ANQGSEA. V lost 4 bases and J 2 bases, leaving 15 bases between the germline ends.

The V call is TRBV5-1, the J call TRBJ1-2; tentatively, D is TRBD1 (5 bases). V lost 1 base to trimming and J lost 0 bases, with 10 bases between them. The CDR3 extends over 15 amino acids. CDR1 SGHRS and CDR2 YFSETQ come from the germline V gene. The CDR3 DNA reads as TGCGCCAGCAGCTTGACTTGGGGGACTAACTATGGCTACACCTTC. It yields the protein CASSLTWGTNYGYTF.

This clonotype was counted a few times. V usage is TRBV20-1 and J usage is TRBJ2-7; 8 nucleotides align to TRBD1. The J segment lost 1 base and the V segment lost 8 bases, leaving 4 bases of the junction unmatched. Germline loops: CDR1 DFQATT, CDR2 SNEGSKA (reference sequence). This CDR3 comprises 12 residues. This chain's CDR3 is CSLDRVSYEQYF. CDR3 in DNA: TGCAGTCTGGACAGGGTGTCCTACGAGCAGTACTTC.

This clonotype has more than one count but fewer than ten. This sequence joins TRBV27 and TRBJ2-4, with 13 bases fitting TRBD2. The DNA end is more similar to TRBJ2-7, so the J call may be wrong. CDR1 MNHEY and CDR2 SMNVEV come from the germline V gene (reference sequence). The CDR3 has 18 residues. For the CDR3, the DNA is TGTGCCAGCAGTTTAAGGGCCGGGACTAGCGGGGTTAGGTACGAGCAGTACTTC. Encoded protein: CASSLRAGTSGVRYEQYF.

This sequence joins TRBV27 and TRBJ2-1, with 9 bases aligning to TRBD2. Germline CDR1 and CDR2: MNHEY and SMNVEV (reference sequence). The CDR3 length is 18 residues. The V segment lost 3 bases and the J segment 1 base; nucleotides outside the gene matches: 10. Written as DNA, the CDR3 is TGTGCCAGCAGTTTCTATGGGACTAGCACTAAATCCTACAATGAGCAGTTCTTC. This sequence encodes CASSFYGTSTKSYNEQFF.